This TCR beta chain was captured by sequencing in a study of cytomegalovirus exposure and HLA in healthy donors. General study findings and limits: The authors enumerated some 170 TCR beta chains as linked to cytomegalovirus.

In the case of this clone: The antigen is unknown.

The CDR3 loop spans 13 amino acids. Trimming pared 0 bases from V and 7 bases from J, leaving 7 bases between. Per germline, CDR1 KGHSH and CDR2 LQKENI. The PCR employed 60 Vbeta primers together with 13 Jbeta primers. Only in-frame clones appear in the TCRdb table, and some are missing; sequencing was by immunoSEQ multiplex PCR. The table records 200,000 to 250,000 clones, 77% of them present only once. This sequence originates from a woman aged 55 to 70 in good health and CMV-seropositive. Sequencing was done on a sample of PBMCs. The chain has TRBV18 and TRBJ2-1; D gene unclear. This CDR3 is CASSPPSGNEQFF. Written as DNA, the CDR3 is TGTGCCAGCTCACCACCGTCAGGAAATGAGCAGTTCTTC.